This note documents a single T cell receptor beta chain sequence. The antigen remains undetermined. Assay runs were performed at deep level. As originally analysed: ImmunoSEQ sequences covered only the junction and lacked quality scores; filtering therefore differed. The data were produced by immunoSEQ multiplex PCR, yet TCRdb's version contains in-frame clones alone and is incomplete. V, J and clone size are taken as reported in that table, and D and trimming were inferred from the DNA itself. Of hundreds of thousands of clones in the sample, approximately 95% were seen once. The data originate from a study of shared clonotypes between healthy human individuals. Study conclusions and caveats: In four donors, roughly 5.2% of naive CD4 clonotypes appeared in common. Sequencing of the sorted subsets was shown by rarefaction to be incomplete despite large depth.

V lost 0 bases, J lost 6 bases, and 10 bases lay in between. The CDR3 covers 14 residues. Germline-derived CDR1 and CDR2 are SGHTS and YDEGEE. The rearrangement joins TRBV5-8 to TRBJ1-3; D is unresolved. This sequence originates from a young woman in good health. The source material was naive CD4+ T cells sorted from blood. Regarding subset: CD45RA+ positively selected. CDR3 in DNA: TGTGCCAGCAGCTTGGGCCAGATTTTAAACACCATATATTTT. Amino acid sequence: CASSLGQILNTIYF.